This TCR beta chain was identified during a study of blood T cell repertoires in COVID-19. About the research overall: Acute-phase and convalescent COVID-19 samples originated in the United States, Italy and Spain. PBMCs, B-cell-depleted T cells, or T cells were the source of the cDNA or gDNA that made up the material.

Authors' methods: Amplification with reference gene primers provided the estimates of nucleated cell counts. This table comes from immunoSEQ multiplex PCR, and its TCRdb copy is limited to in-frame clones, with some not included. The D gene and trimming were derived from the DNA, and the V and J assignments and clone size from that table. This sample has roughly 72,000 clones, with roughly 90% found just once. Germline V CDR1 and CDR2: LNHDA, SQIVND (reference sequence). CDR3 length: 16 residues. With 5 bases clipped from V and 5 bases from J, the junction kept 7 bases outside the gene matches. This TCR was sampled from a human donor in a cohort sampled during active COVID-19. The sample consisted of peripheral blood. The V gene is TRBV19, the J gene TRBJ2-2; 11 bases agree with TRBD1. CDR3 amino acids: CASSPRDRGKTGELFF. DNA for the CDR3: TGTGCCAGTAGTCCCCGGGACAGGGGGAAAACCGGGGAGCTGTTTTTT. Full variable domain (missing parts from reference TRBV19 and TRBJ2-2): DGGITQSPKYLFRKEGQNVTLSCEQNLNHDAMYWYRQDPGQGLRLIYYSQIVNDFQKGDIAEGYSVSREKKESFPLTVTSAQKNPTAFYLCASSPRDRGKTGELFFGEGSRLTVL.